These T cell receptor beta chains were read from a single sample in a study of T cell responses to AZD1222 COVID-19 vaccine. TCRdb keeps only in-frame clones here, not all; method: immunoSEQ multiplex PCR. Of over 100,000 clones detected, about 90% appear once; the ten largest clones hold over 1.5%. Material: peripheral blood, obtained on day 0 of AZD1222 vaccination. The receptors derive from an adult in good health. Both conserved end residues are part of each CDR3. D genes are given only for firm matches. Size values are once, few and many counts, or a class for expanded clones, and some rows have none.

TRBJ1-1 | TRBV28 | - | - | TGTGCCAGCAGTCTGGACTGGGGGGTCACTGAAGCTTTCTTT | CASSLDWGVTEAFF
TRBJ1-1 | TRBV9 | few | - | TGTGCCAGCAGCGCCCTGATGAACACTGAAGCTTTCTTT | CASSALMNTEAFF
TRBJ1-2 | TRBV3-1/TRBV3-2 | - | - | TGTGCCAGCAGCCAAGATAGGAAGCCGACCTTC | CASSQDRKPTF
TRBJ1-1 | TRBV6-6 | once | - | TGTGCCAGCGAACCAGCAGGCGGGGCGACTTTCTTT | CASEPAGGATFF
TRBJ2-5 | TRBV19 | - | TRBD2 | TGTGCCAGTAGTATTAAATTGCGACTAGCGGGAGGAGAGACCCAGTACTTC | CASSIKLRLAGGETQYF
TRBJ1-1 | TRBV4-2 | - | - | TGTGCCAGCAGAAAAACTAACTCCCAGGCCCCGAACACTGAAGCTTTCTTT | CASRKTNSQAPNTEAFF
TRBJ1-2 | TRBV2 | - | TRBD1 | TGTGCCAGCAGTGAAGCGAGGGGGCCTGTCTATGGCTACACCTTC | CASSEARGPVYGYTF
TRBJ2-1 | TRBV18 | - | TRBD2 | TGTGCCAGCTCACCAAAACGAATCGGGACTAATTACAATGAGCAGTTCTTC | CASSPKRIGTNYNEQFF
TRBJ1-3 | TRBV6-6 | - | - | TGTGCCAGCAGTACCACCCGTTGGGGCTCTGGAAACACCATATATTTT | CASSTTRWGSGNTIYF
TRBJ1-2 | TRBV12-3/TRBV12-4 | - | TRBD1 | TGTGCCAGCAGAGTCGGGACAGGCGATGGCTACACCTTC | CASRVGTGDGYTF
TRBJ1-4 | TRBV5-4 | - | - | TGTGCCAGCAGCTTGGATAGGGATAATGAAAAACTGTTTTTT | CASSLDRDNEKLFF
TRBJ1-5 | TRBV19 | - | TRBD1 | TGTGCCAGTAGTACAAACAGGGGAATCAATCAGCCCCAGCATTTT | CASSTNRGINQPQHF
TRBJ2-3 | TRBV6-5 | - | - | TGTGCCAGCAGTTACTCGTCGGGGGCGGGCACAGATACGCAGTATTTT | CASSYSSGAGTDTQYF
TRBJ1-2 | TRBV24-1 | once | TRBD1 | TGTGCCACCAGTGACCAGGGGGCTGGCTATGGCTACACCTTC | CATSDQGAGYGYTF
TRBJ2-6 | TRBV6-5 | - | - | TGTGCCAGCCACAGCTCTGGGGCCAACGTCCTGACTTTC | CASHSSGANVLTF
TRBJ2-5 | TRBV19 | - | - | TGTGCCAGTAGTATTCGGGACAAAGAGACCCAGTACTTC | CASSIRDKETQYF
TRBJ2-7 | TRBV19 | - | - | TGTGCCAGTAGTATAAGGGGGACTACCACCTACGAGCAGTACTTC | CASSIRGTTTYEQYF
TRBJ1-5 | TRBV6-6 | - | - | TGTGCCAGCAGTTACTTTAATAGCAATCAGCCCCAGCATTTT | CASSYFNSNQPQHF
TRBJ2-3 | TRBV6-5 | - | TRBD2 | TGTGCCAGCAGTCCACTAGCGGGAGGGCCAGATACGCAGTATTTT | CASSPLAGGPDTQYF
TRBJ1-5 | TRBV12-3/TRBV12-4 | - | TRBD1 | TGTGCCAGCAGTTTACAGGGGGATCAGCCCCAGCATTTT | CASSLQGDQPQHF
TRBJ2-1 | TRBV28 | - | - | TGTGCCAGCACCTCGGGGGCCGGGAGCAATGAGCAGTTCTTC | CASTSGAGSNEQFF
TRBJ1-2 | TRBV2 | - | - | TGTGCCAGCAACCGGGACTCTTACTCGGCCTTC | CASNRDSYSAF
TRBJ1-2 | TRBV10-2 | - | TRBD1 | TGCGCCAGCAGTGAGTCGGACAGGGGAAACTCTGGCTACACCTTC | CASSESDRGNSGYTF
TRBJ2-2 | TRBV5-1 | - | - | TGCGCCAGCAGCTTGGCTCCCGGGGGGAACACCGGGGAGCTGTTTTTT | CASSLAPGGNTGELFF
TRBJ1-2 | TRBV9 | - | TRBD1 | TGTGCCAGCAGCCCGGGGGGGACAGGGCTACTTTATGGCTACACCTTC | CASSPGGTGLLYGYTF
TRBJ2-5 | TRBV5-1 | - | - | TGCGCCAGCAGCTTGGCGGGGGGCTCGTACCAAGAGACCCAGTACTTC | CASSLAGGSYQETQYF
TRBJ2-5 | TRBV6-2/TRBV6-3 | - | TRBD1 | TGTGCCAGCAGTTCTGGGACAGGGAGGGAGACCCAGTACTTC | CASSSGTGRETQYF
TRBJ1-2 | TRBV4-2 | - | - | TGTGCCAGCAGCCAGGCGGGGACCGGGGGCAGCTATGGCTACACCTTC | CASSQAGTGGSYGYTF
TRBJ1-4 | TRBV18 | - | - | TGTGCCAGCTCACCTCAGGGGTTGTTAGAAAAACTGTTTTTT | CASSPQGLLEKLFF
TRBJ2-7 | TRBV29-1 | - | - | TGCAGCGTCAAGGGCCTCCTTGAGCAGTACTTC | CSVKGLLEQYF
TRBJ2-3 | TRBV14 | - | - | TGTGCCAGCAGCCCCACCCGAGATACGCAGTATTTT | CASSPTRDTQYF
TRBJ2-5 | TRBV6-2/TRBV6-3 | - | - | TGTGCCAGCAGCCATGTGACCCAGTACTTC | CASSHVTQYF